These T cell receptor beta chains were read from a single sample in a study of blood T cell repertoires in COVID-19. The data were produced by immunoSEQ multiplex PCR, yet TCRdb's version contains in-frame clones alone and is incomplete. This repertoire shows 250,000 to 350,000 clones, just over 90% found once; its top ten account for approximately 2%. Sequenced sample: peripheral blood. The receptors here all came from a woman under 40 with COVID-19, enrolled during active disease. Each CDR3 is given with its conserved first and last residue. D genes are given only for firm matches.

V gene	D gene	J gene	CDR3 protein
TRBV28	TRBD1	TRBJ1-5	CASSLDRDDQPQHF
TRBV11-2	.	TRBJ1-2	CASSLGGLIALNYGYTF
TRBV6-6	TRBD2	TRBJ2-7	CASQTSGLAYEQYF
TRBV27	.	TRBJ1-1	CASSPGFANTEAFF
TRBV7-9	.	TRBJ2-7	CASSGTSAEQYF
TRBV28	.	TRBJ2-3	CASSLRTGGLGLAGDTQYF
TRBV30	TRBD1	TRBJ1-1	CAWSGLPGQGMDTEAFF
TRBV29-1	.	TRBJ2-3	CKTNDTQYF
TRBV27	TRBD1	TRBJ1-5	CASSPGTDSNQPQHF
TRBV9	TRBD2	TRBJ2-5	CASSVGAGVSSETQYF
TRBV30	.	TRBJ2-3	CAWSVGGGDTQYF